The clone carrying this T cell receptor beta chain was seen more than once but under ten times. Its antigen is currently unknown. The data derive from a study of blood T cells in healthy people across ages. Study-level points and caveats: Shifts in expanded clonotypes may have been confounded by donor CMV status, which was unknown. While age rose, TCR beta diversity per million T cells dropped in a roughly linear way.

The CDR3 has 16 residues. V lost 4 bases, J lost 7 bases, and 7 bases stayed unmatched. Germline lookup yields CDR1 LGHNA and CDR2 YNFKEQ. Through a sample-barcoded 5' primer and a J-beta primer mix, a second PCR was run for about 6 to 11 cycles. Carrying 12 random nucleotides, a template-switch adaptor labeled each individual cDNA molecule. TCRdb ran MiXCR on the 5' RACE reads and lists one entry per CDR3 protein. The sample holds approximately 900,000 distinct CDR3 sequences, around 48% seen once. The V and J genes are TRBV4-2 and TRBJ2-4, with 13 bases aligning to TRBD2. The source of this sequence is a man in his thirties or forties in good health. Source material: blood. The CDR3 loop reads CASSRTSGGAGNIQYF. CDR3 nucleotides: TGTGCCAGCAGCCGTACTAGCGGGGGGGCGGGTAACATTCAGTACTTC.